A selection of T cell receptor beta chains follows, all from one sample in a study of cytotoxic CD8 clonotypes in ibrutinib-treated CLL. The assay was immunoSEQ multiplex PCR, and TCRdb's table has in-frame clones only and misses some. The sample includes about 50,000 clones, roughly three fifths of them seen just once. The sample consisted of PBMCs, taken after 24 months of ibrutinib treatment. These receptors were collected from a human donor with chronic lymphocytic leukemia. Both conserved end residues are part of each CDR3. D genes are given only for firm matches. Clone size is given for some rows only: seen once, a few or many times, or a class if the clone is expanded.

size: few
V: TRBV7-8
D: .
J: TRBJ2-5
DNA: TGTGCCAGCAGCTTCGCTTTGCTAAGGGACGGCCAAGAGACCCAGTACTTC
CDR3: CASSFALLRDGQETQYF

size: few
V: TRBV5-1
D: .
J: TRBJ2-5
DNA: TGCGCCAGCAGCTTAAGGGGGGAGACCCAGTACTTC
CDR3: CASSLRGETQYF

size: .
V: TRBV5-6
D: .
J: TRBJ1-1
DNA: TGTGCCAGCAGCTTAGAGGGGAACGGAGCTTTCTTT
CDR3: CASSLEGNGAFF

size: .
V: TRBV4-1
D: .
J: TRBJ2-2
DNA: TGCGCCAGCAGCCAAACAGAGCTAAACACCGGGGAGCTGTTTTTT
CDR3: CASSQTELNTGELFF

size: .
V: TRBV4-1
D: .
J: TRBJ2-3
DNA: TGCGCCAGCAGCGCAGGACCCCCCGGGCCAGATACGCAGTATTTT
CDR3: CASSAGPPGPDTQYF

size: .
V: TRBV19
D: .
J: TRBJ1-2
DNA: TGTGCCAGTAGTATATACAGGGAGAGCTATGGCTACACCTTC
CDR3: CASSIYRESYGYTF

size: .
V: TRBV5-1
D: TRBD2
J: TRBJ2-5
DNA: TGCGCCAGCAGCATAGGACTAGTTTGGGAGACCCAGTACTTC
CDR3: CASSIGLVWETQYF

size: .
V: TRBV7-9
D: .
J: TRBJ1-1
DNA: TGTGCCAGCAGCTTAGGAGACATGAACACTGAAGCTTTCTTT
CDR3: CASSLGDMNTEAFF

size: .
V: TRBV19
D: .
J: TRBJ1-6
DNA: TGTGCCAGTAGGAAGACACCGGATAATTCACCCCTCCACTTT
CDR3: CASRKTPDNSPLHF

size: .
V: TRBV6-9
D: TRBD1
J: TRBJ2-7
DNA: TGTGCCAGCAGGGACCCGGACAGGGGGGACTACGAGCAGTACTTC
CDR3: CASRDPDRGDYEQYF

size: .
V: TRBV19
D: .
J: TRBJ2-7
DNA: TGTGCCAGTAGTATAGCTTACAGAACTACCAGCGAGCAGTACTTC
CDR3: CASSIAYRTTSEQYF

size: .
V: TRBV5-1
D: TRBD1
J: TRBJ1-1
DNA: TGCGCCAGCAGCCCAAATCGACAGGGAAGCACTGAAGCTTTCTTT
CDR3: CASSPNRQGSTEAFF

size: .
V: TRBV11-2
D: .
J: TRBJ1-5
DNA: TGTGCCAGCAGCTTAGTGGGGGCAGGGGCGCTTAATCAGCCCCAGCATTTT
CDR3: CASSLVGAGALNQPQHF

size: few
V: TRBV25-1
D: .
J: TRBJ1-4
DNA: TGTGCCAGTAGACGGGCAACTAATGAAAAACTGTTTTTT
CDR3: CASRRATNEKLFF

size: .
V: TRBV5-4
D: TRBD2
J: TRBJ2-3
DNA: TGTGCCAGCAGCCCCTCGCTGTTGAGCGGGGGGGGCACAGATACGCAGTATTTT
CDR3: CASSPSLLSGGGTDTQYF

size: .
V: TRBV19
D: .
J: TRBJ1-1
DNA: TGTGCCAGTACCCGGATGGACACTGAAGCTTTCTTT
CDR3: CASTRMDTEAFF

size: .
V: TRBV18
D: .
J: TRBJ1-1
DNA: TGTGCCAGCTCAGAACACCAGGAGAACACTGAAGCTTTCTTT
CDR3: CASSEHQENTEAFF

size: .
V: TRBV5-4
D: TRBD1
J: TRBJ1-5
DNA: TGTGCCAGCAGCATTGGGACAGGGGGGAATCAGCCCCAGCATTTT
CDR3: CASSIGTGGNQPQHF

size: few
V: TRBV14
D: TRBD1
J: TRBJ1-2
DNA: TGTGCCAGCAGCCAACGGACAGGGCTCTCTTTCTACACCTTC
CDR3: CASSQRTGLSFYTF

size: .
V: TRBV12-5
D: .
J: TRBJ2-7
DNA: TGTGCTAGTGGGGCGGGACCAACCGGCTCCTACGAGCAGTACTTC
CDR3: CASGAGPTGSYEQYF

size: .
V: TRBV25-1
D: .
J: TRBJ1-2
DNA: TGTGCCAGCAGTGGTGGGGTGGGGTACTATGGCTACACCTTC
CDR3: CASSGGVGYYGYTF

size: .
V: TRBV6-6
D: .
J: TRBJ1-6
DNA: TGTGCCAGCTCGGGACCCCATAATTCACCCCTCCACTTT
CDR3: CASSGPHNSPLHF

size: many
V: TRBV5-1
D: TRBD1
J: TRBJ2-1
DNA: TGCGCCAGCCGGGACAGGGAAAATGAGCAGTTCTTC
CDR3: CASRDRENEQFF

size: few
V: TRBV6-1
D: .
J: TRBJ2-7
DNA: TGTGCCAGCACCCTCTGGGGGGGGCGGGAGCAGTACTTC
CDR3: CASTLWGGREQYF

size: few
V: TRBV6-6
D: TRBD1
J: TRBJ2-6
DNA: TGTGCCAGCAGCCTACAGGGGACTGGGGCCAACGTCCTGACTTTC
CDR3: CASSLQGTGANVLTF